This is a list of T cell receptor beta chains from one sample in a study of blood T cell repertoires in COVID-19. Profiling relied on immunoSEQ multiplex PCR, and the TCRdb table lists in-frame clones only, not all of them. The table shows around 24,000 clones, with 75% to 90% occurring only once. What was sequenced was peripheral blood. The receptors originated from a woman aged 70-85 years with active COVID-19. Both conserved end residues are part of each CDR3. Fields, in order: V gene, J gene, CDR3 protein.

v_call: TRBV11-2; j_call: TRBJ1-4; cdr3_aa: CASSLAQTEKTTNEKLFF
v_call: TRBV10-3; j_call: TRBJ2-7; cdr3_aa: CAISSQGNFYEQYF
v_call: TRBV7-2; j_call: TRBJ1-4; cdr3_aa: CASSPAGTGNEKLFF
v_call: TRBV7-2; j_call: TRBJ2-5; cdr3_aa: CASSYHGLAGAQETQYF
v_call: TRBV7-2; j_call: TRBJ2-7; cdr3_aa: CASSSPGKLAGDPYEQYF
v_call: TRBV7-9; j_call: TRBJ2-5; cdr3_aa: CASSQGGEETQYF
v_call: TRBV4-2; j_call: TRBJ1-1; cdr3_aa: CASSLVLNMHTEAFF
v_call: TRBV4-2; j_call: TRBJ2-7; cdr3_aa: CASSPIAGGTYEQYF
v_call: TRBV27; j_call: TRBJ2-2; cdr3_aa: CASSFRDTYTGELFF
v_call: TRBV11-1; j_call: TRBJ2-5; cdr3_aa: CASSPNQETQYF
v_call: TRBV19; j_call: TRBJ2-7; cdr3_aa: CATSFSGDSYEQYF
v_call: TRBV30; j_call: TRBJ1-5; cdr3_aa: CAWSREGQPQHF
v_call: TRBV29-1; j_call: TRBJ2-3; cdr3_aa: CSVSSRGADTQYF
v_call: TRBV7-3; j_call: TRBJ2-3; cdr3_aa: CASSRQGPADTQYF
v_call: TRBV15; j_call: TRBJ2-5; cdr3_aa: CATSRGDRGQETQYF
v_call: TRBV24-1; j_call: TRBJ2-5; cdr3_aa: CATSDLQTSGGRGTQYF
v_call: TRBV12-3/TRBV12-4; j_call: TRBJ2-1; cdr3_aa: CAIFREGHNEQFF
v_call: TRBV6-5; j_call: TRBJ2-2; cdr3_aa: CASRRPGNTGELFF
v_call: TRBV18; j_call: TRBJ2-7; cdr3_aa: CASSPQGNEQYF
v_call: TRBV27; j_call: TRBJ1-4; cdr3_aa: CASSPIYGRQGANEKLFF
v_call: TRBV3-1/TRBV3-2; j_call: TRBJ2-3; cdr3_aa: CASSQDKGWDLYTQYF
v_call: TRBV19; j_call: TRBJ2-1; cdr3_aa: CASSIARDEQFF
v_call: TRBV18; j_call: TRBJ2-5; cdr3_aa: CASSPREGLQETQYF
v_call: TRBV30; j_call: TRBJ2-2; cdr3_aa: CAWTGGTTGELFF
v_call: TRBV28; j_call: TRBJ2-7; cdr3_aa: CASSALGSGTGRQGTPYEQYF
v_call: TRBV9; j_call: TRBJ2-7; cdr3_aa: CASSLGQGIYEQYF
v_call: TRBV7-9; j_call: TRBJ2-7; cdr3_aa: CASSLMGQGYEQYF
v_call: TRBV3-1/TRBV3-2; j_call: TRBJ1-4; cdr3_aa: CASSQGQGEKLFF
v_call: TRBV7-2; j_call: TRBJ2-1; cdr3_aa: CASSLSGGYHEQFF
v_call: TRBV19; j_call: TRBJ1-5; cdr3_aa: CASSIRQGLNQPQHF
v_call: TRBV6-4; j_call: TRBJ1-4; cdr3_aa: CASSDAGGAHATNEKLFF
v_call: TRBV3-1/TRBV3-2; j_call: TRBJ1-4; cdr3_aa: CASSRRASNEKLFF
v_call: TRBV18; j_call: TRBJ2-1; cdr3_aa: CASSPESLYNEQFF
v_call: TRBV6-4; j_call: TRBJ1-2; cdr3_aa: CASSLLPGQGAQGYTF
v_call: TRBV3-1/TRBV3-2; j_call: TRBJ2-1; cdr3_aa: CASSHHAQGAYNEQFF
v_call: TRBV6-5; j_call: TRBJ1-2; cdr3_aa: CASSLGQAANYGYTF
v_call: TRBV2; j_call: TRBJ2-7; cdr3_aa: CASSGQRFEQYF
v_call: TRBV3-1/TRBV3-2; j_call: TRBJ1-3; cdr3_aa: CASSQDRAGNTIYF
v_call: TRBV24-1; j_call: TRBJ1-2; cdr3_aa: CATSDLRSEGGGYTF
v_call: TRBV12-3/TRBV12-4; j_call: TRBJ2-7; cdr3_aa: CASSLYYEQYF
v_call: TRBV28; j_call: TRBJ1-5; cdr3_aa: CASRPDKANQPQHF
v_call: TRBV30; j_call: TRBJ1-2; cdr3_aa: CAWSTKTAINYGYTF
v_call: TRBV2; j_call: TRBJ2-5; cdr3_aa: CASSQDRGYQETQYF
v_call: TRBV25-1; j_call: TRBJ2-3; cdr3_aa: CASSQVPTDTQYF
v_call: TRBV18; j_call: TRBJ1-6; cdr3_aa: CASSPRTGNNSPLHF
v_call: TRBV23-1; j_call: TRBJ1-2; cdr3_aa: CASSRLDYGYTF
v_call: TRBV18; j_call: TRBJ2-5; cdr3_aa: CASSPRLVNIMDSQYF
v_call: TRBV25-1; j_call: TRBJ1-4; cdr3_aa: CASLSGTGGGKLFF
v_call: TRBV5-8; j_call: TRBJ2-2; cdr3_aa: CASSFGRLINTGELFF